This TCR beta chain was found in a study of CD8 T cells in Susac syndrome. RNA was extracted with the RNeasy kit, and a quantity of roughly 0.5 to 1 ug was reverse transcribed using random hexamers. The amplification used immunoSEQ multiplex PCR on TCR beta CDR3; it spanned 54 Vbeta and 13 Jbeta. TCRdb passed the immunoSEQ multiplex PCR reads through MiXCR, listing each CDR3 protein once. The sample shows approximately 200,000 distinct CDR3 sequences, 90% to 95% of them seen only once. CD8+ and CD4+ T cells from blood underwent TCR beta sequencing, which was carried out in a high-throughput format. The multiple sclerosis control group consisted of treatment-naive patients whose relapsing-remitting disease, which was either stable or active, fulfilled revised McDonald criteria. The CD8+ and CD4+ T cells were negatively isolated, with the TEMRA cells enriched by FACS. Germline assignment: CDR1 SGHVS and CDR2 FQNEAQ. The V and J ends lost 1 base and 4 bases respectively, with 7 bases between them. The CDR3 runs to 13 residues.

The chain carries TRBV7-8 and TRBJ1-1, with D unclear. The TCR sequence derives from a human donor with multiple sclerosis. The sequencing input was CD4+ T cells from PBMCs. The CDR3 is CASSLVAATEAFF. The CDR3 region has the DNA TGTGCCAGCAGCTTAGTCGCAGCCACTGAAGCTTTCTTT. Based on the CDR3 plus reference TRBV7-8 and TRBJ1-1, the full variable domain is GAGVSQSPRYKVAKRGQDVALRCDPISGHVSLFWYQQALGQGPEFLTYFQNEAQLDKSGLPSDRFFAERPEGSVSTLKIQRTQQEDSAVYLCASSLVAATEAFFGQGTRLTVV.